This is a list of T cell receptor beta chains from one sample in a study of cytomegalovirus exposure and HLA in healthy donors. Sequencing was performed with immunoSEQ multiplex PCR; in TCRdb, only in-frame clones are kept and a portion is missing. This table holds some 170,000 clones, around 79% found once. Sequenced input: PBMCs. The receptors derive from a man between 40 and 49 years old in good health and CMV-seropositive. Both conserved end residues are part of each CDR3. D genes are given only for firm matches. The size entry is marked missing in some rows and otherwise reads once, few, many or a size class.

D: NA; V: TRBV11-3; J: TRBJ2-2; size: NA; DNA: TGTGCCAGCAGCTTAGATGGAGCACGGCCGTCCGGGGAGCTGTTTTTT; CDR3: CASSLDGARPSGELFF
D: NA; V: TRBV6-5; J: TRBJ1-2; size: NA; DNA: TGTGCCAGCAGTTACGGCCCCAACTATGGCTACACCTTC; CDR3: CASSYGPNYGYTF
D: TRBD1; V: TRBV27; J: TRBJ1-4; size: few; DNA: TGTGCCAGCAGTAGGGACAGGGAATATGAAAAACTGTTTTTT; CDR3: CASSRDREYEKLFF
D: NA; V: TRBV27; J: TRBJ1-1; size: NA; DNA: TGTGCCAGCAGTTTAGGGCAGGGTATCTCTGAAGCTTTCTTT; CDR3: CASSLGQGISEAFF
D: TRBD2; V: TRBV6-1; J: TRBJ2-1; size: NA; DNA: TGTGCCAGCACCGTAGCGGGAGTCATCGATGAGCAGTTCTTC; CDR3: CASTVAGVIDEQFF
D: TRBD1; V: TRBV5-5; J: TRBJ1-5; size: NA; DNA: TGTGCCAGCAGCTTTGGACAGGGAAATCAGCCCCAGCATTTT; CDR3: CASSFGQGNQPQHF
D: NA; V: TRBV5-6; J: TRBJ2-7; size: NA; DNA: TGTGCCAGCAGCTTGTACGGAGCCTCCTACGAGCAGTACTTC; CDR3: CASSLYGASYEQYF
D: NA; V: TRBV29-1; J: TRBJ2-5; size: NA; DNA: TGCAGCGTTTTAGTCGGGCGGGGGACCCAGTACTTC; CDR3: CSVLVGRGTQYF
D: TRBD2; V: TRBV19; J: TRBJ2-1; size: NA; DNA: TGTGCCAGTAGTATAGATCGGGACGGGAGGGTCTACAATGAGCAGTTCTTC; CDR3: CASSIDRDGRVYNEQFF
D: NA; V: TRBV4-2; J: TRBJ2-1; size: NA; DNA: TGTGCCAGCAGCCAAGCGAGTTTGCTAGGGGATGAGCAGTTCTTC; CDR3: CASSQASLLGDEQFF
D: TRBD2; V: TRBV12-5; J: TRBJ2-2; size: NA; DNA: TGTGCTAGTGGTTTGGTACGTGCGGGAGTGGGGACCGGGGAGCTGTTTTTT; CDR3: CASGLVRAGVGTGELFF
D: TRBD1; V: TRBV10-3; J: TRBJ2-1; size: NA; DNA: TGTGCCATCAGGAACGACAGGGGCATTAATGAGCAGTTCTTC; CDR3: CAIRNDRGINEQFF
D: NA; V: TRBV11-2; J: TRBJ2-3; size: NA; DNA: TGTGCCAGCAGCTTAGCGCAGGGTATGACAGATACGCAGTATTTT; CDR3: CASSLAQGMTDTQYF
D: NA; V: TRBV12-5; J: TRBJ2-3; size: NA; DNA: TGTGCTAGTGGTTTGAAGGAGAGCACAGATACGCAGTATTTT; CDR3: CASGLKESTDTQYF
D: TRBD1; V: TRBV6-1; J: TRBJ2-7; size: NA; DNA: TGTGCCAGCAGTGAAGAGGGGGCGCTTAACGAGCAGTACTTC; CDR3: CASSEEGALNEQYF
D: TRBD2; V: TRBV5-1; J: TRBJ2-1; size: NA; DNA: TGCGCCAGCAGCTTGAGCACTAGCGGGATAACCAATGAGCAGTTCTTC; CDR3: CASSLSTSGITNEQFF
D: TRBD1; V: TRBV19; J: TRBJ2-6; size: once; DNA: TGTGCCAGTAGTATAGCGGCAGGGGGCACCTCTGGGGCCAACGTCCTGACTTTC; CDR3: CASSIAAGGTSGANVLTF
D: TRBD2; V: TRBV9; J: TRBJ2-7; size: NA; DNA: TGTGCCAGCAGTGCAAAGGGACTAGCGGATCGTTCTTACGAGCAGTACTTC; CDR3: CASSAKGLADRSYEQYF
D: NA; V: TRBV29-1; J: TRBJ2-1; size: once; DNA: TGCAGCGTGTATGGGGGGTACAATGAGCAGTTCTTC; CDR3: CSVYGGYNEQFF
D: TRBD2; V: TRBV5-4; J: TRBJ2-6; size: NA; DNA: TGTGCCAGCGGCCCGGGGGGAAACTCTGGGGCCAACGGCCTGACTTTC; CDR3: CASGPGGNSGANGLTF
D: TRBD1; V: TRBV2; J: TRBJ1-1; size: NA; DNA: TGTGCCAGCAGTAAAACCCAGGGGGACACTGAAGCTTTCTTT; CDR3: CASSKTQGDTEAFF
D: TRBD1; V: TRBV7-2; J: TRBJ2-7; size: NA; DNA: TGTGCCAGTACGCCAGGGGGAAGCGCTTTCTACGAGCAGTACTTC; CDR3: CASTPGGSAFYEQYF
D: TRBD2; V: TRBV28; J: TRBJ2-7; size: NA; DNA: TGTGCCAGCAGTTTATTTCAAGCGGGAACCTACGAGCAGTACTTC; CDR3: CASSLFQAGTYEQYF
D: TRBD1; V: TRBV9; J: TRBJ1-5; size: NA; DNA: TGTGCCAGCAGCCCCGGGACAGGGCCCCTTCAGCCCCAGCATTTT; CDR3: CASSPGTGPLQPQHF
D: NA; V: TRBV5-1; J: TRBJ2-1; size: NA; DNA: TGCGCCAGCAGCTTGAGGGAGAGCTCCTACAATGAGCAGTTCTTC; CDR3: CASSLRESSYNEQFF
D: NA; V: TRBV6-1; J: TRBJ1-6; size: few; DNA: TGTGCCAGCAGTGCATCAAACAGATTTTATAATTCACCCCTCCACTTT; CDR3: CASSASNRFYNSPLHF
D: NA; V: TRBV2; J: TRBJ2-7; size: NA; DNA: TGTGCCAGCAGTGCCTCGTCTCTTGAGCAGTACTTC; CDR3: CASSASSLEQYF
D: TRBD2; V: TRBV18; J: TRBJ2-7; size: NA; DNA: TGTGCCACCGGGGGAGGGGAGGAGGCCTACGAGCAGTACTTC; CDR3: CATGGGEEAYEQYF
D: TRBD1; V: TRBV30; J: TRBJ1-5; size: NA; DNA: TGTGCCTGGAGTGGGGGACAGGTTAATCAGCCCCAGCATTTT; CDR3: CAWSGGQVNQPQHF
D: TRBD1; V: TRBV5-4; J: TRBJ2-1; size: NA; DNA: TGTGCCAGCAGCTTGGTACAGGGGACCTACAATGAGCAGTTCTTC; CDR3: CASSLVQGTYNEQFF
D: NA; V: TRBV29-1; J: TRBJ1-1; size: NA; DNA: TGCAGTGGGAGGGCGGGGAACACTGAAGCTTTCTTT; CDR3: CSGRAGNTEAFF
D: NA; V: TRBV5-1; J: TRBJ2-7; size: NA; DNA: TGCGCCAGCAGCTTTACGCTTAGCTCCTACGAGCAGTACTTC; CDR3: CASSFTLSSYEQYF
D: NA; V: TRBV6-6; J: TRBJ2-5; size: NA; DNA: TGTGCCAGCAGTTCCTGGGCCTCAGGGGCAGAGACCCAGTACTTC; CDR3: CASSSWASGAETQYF
D: NA; V: TRBV6-5; J: TRBJ2-7; size: NA; DNA: TGTGCCAGCAGTTACTCGCGCGGTTACAACGCCGGGCAGTACTTC; CDR3: CASSYSRGYNAGQYF
D: TRBD2; V: TRBV30; J: TRBJ2-1; size: NA; DNA: TGTGCCTGGGCTGGGACTAGCGGGATGTACAATGAGCAGTTCTTC; CDR3: CAWAGTSGMYNEQFF
D: TRBD2; V: TRBV7-9; J: TRBJ2-3; size: NA; DNA: TGTGCCAGCAGCCCATCTCACAGCGGGAGTTTTACAGATACGCAGTATTTT; CDR3: CASSPSHSGSFTDTQYF
D: NA; V: TRBV7-3; J: TRBJ2-2; size: NA; DNA: TGTGCCAGCAGCTCGACCGGGGAGCTGTTTTTT; CDR3: CASSSTGELFF
D: NA; V: TRBV5-5; J: TRBJ2-7; size: NA; DNA: TGTGCCAGCAGCTTGAACGCAGGCAGATCCTACGAGCAGTACTTC; CDR3: CASSLNAGRSYEQYF
D: TRBD1; V: TRBV18; J: TRBJ1-2; size: NA; DNA: TGTGCCAGCTCACCGAGTACGGGATTTAGGGGACAGGCGGATGGCTACACCTTC; CDR3: CASSPSTGFRGQADGYTF
D: TRBD1; V: TRBV18; J: TRBJ2-7; size: NA; DNA: TGTGCCAGCTCACCACGGATGGGACAGGTAGGAGACGAGCAGTACTTC; CDR3: CASSPRMGQVGDEQYF
D: TRBD1; V: TRBV5-1; J: TRBJ2-5; size: few; DNA: TGCGCCAGCAGCTTGGGGGGGACAGGGGAAGAGACCCAGTACTTC; CDR3: CASSLGGTGEETQYF
D: TRBD1; V: TRBV5-4; J: TRBJ2-5; size: NA; DNA: TGTGCCAGCAGCTTGGCCGGGACAGGGAGTGAGACCCAGTACTTC; CDR3: CASSLAGTGSETQYF
D: NA; V: TRBV11-2; J: TRBJ2-3; size: NA; DNA: TGTGCCAGCAGCCGGGTGGCAGATACGCAGTATTTT; CDR3: CASSRVADTQYF
D: TRBD2; V: TRBV28; J: TRBJ2-7; size: NA; DNA: TGTGCCAGCAGTTTAGCTCTAGCGGGGCTTGGCTACGAGCAGTACTTC; CDR3: CASSLALAGLGYEQYF
D: TRBD2; V: TRBV7-8; J: TRBJ2-3; size: NA; DNA: TGTGCCAGTGTCCCGGCGGGGCTAGCGGGAGATACGCAGTATTTT; CDR3: CASVPAGLAGDTQYF
D: NA; V: TRBV10-1; J: TRBJ2-2; size: NA; DNA: TGCGCCAGCAGTGAGTCCAGGCCAGCCGGCACCGGGGAGCTGTTTTTT; CDR3: CASSESRPAGTGELFF